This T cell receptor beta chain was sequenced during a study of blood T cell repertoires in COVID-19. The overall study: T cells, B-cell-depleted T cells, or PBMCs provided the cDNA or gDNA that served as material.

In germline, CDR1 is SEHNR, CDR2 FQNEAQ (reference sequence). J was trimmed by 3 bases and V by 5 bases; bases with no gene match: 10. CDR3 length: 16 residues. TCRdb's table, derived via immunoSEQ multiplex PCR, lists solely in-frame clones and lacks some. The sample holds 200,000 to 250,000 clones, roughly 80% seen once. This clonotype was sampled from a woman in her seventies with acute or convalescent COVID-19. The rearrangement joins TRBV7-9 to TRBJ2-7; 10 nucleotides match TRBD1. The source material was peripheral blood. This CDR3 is CASSPKGRDRGYEQYF. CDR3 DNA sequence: TGTGCCAGCAGCCCAAAGGGTCGGGACAGGGGCTACGAGCAGTACTTC.